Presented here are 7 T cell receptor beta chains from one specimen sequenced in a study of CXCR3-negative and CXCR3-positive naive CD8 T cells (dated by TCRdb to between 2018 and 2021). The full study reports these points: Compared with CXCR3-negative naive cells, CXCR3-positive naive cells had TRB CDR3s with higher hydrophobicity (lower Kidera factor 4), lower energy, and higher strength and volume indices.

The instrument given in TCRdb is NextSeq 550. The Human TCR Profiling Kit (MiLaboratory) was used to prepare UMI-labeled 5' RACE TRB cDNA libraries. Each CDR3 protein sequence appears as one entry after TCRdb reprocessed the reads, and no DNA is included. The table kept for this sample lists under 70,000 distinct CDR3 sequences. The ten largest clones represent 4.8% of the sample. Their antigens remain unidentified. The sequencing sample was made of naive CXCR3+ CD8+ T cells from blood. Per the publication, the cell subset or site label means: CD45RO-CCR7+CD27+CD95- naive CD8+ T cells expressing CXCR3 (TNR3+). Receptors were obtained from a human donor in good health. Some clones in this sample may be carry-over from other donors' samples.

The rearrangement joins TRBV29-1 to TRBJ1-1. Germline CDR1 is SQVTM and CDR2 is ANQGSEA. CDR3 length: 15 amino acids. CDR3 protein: CSAGEGEDMNTEAFF.

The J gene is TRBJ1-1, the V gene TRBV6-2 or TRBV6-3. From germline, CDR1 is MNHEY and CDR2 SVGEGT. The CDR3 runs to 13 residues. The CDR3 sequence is CASSFLWNTEAFF.

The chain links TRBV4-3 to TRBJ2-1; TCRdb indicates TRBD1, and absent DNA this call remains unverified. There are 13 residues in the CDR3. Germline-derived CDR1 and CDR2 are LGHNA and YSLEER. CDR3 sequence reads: CASSPRGVGEQFF.

The chain's CDR3 is CASSLVTPGQGYTEAFF. The rearrangement joins TRBV7-2 to TRBJ1-1; the TCRdb D gene call, TRBD1, has no DNA to confirm it. This CDR3 comprises 17 residues. Germline V gives CDR1 SGHTA, CDR2 FQGNSA.

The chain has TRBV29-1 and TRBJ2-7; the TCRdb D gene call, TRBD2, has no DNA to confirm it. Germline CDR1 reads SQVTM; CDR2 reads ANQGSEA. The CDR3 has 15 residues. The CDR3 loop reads CSVEDTSGEDYEQYF.

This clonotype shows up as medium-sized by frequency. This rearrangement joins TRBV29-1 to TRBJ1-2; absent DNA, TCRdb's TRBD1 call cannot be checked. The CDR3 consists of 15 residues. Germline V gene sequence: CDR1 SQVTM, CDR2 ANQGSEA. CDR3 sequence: CSVEDRQGAAYGYTF.

CDR3: CASSPRLYNEQFF. V and J are TRBV28 and TRBJ2-1; the TRBD1 assignment by TCRdb is unverifiable without DNA. The CDR3 extends over 13 amino acids. Germline loops: CDR1 MDHEN, CDR2 SYDVKM.